Listed here are 24 T cell receptor beta chains from one sample, sequenced in a study of early T cells in non-severe SARS-CoV-2 infection. TCRdb re-called the 5' RACE reads with MiXCR, one entry per CDR3 protein. The table lists 66,000 or so distinct CDR3 sequences, 10% to 14% of them singletons. Sequencing was carried out using whole blood. The source of these receptors is an adult who was a healthcare worker with PCR-confirmed SARS-CoV-2 infection or an uninfected control (not recorded which).

The chain is built from TRBV7-6 and TRBJ2-5; 9 positions match TRBD2. The trim removed 1 base at V and 4 bases at J, leaving 13 bases unmatched. Germline CDR1 reads SGHVS; CDR2 reads FNYEAQ. The CDR3 covers 18 residues. The CDR3 is CASSLGAARGGPAETQYF. CDR3 coding DNA: TGTGCCAGCAGCTTAGGGGCAGCGCGGGGGGGCCCGGCAGAGACCCAGTACTTC.

The sample holds a few counts of this clonotype. The J gene is TRBJ2-5, the V gene TRBV7-2; TRBD2 matches at 7 bases. The germline CDR1 and CDR2 sequences are SGHTA and FQGNSA. Unmatched junction bases numbered 11, after V lost 6 bases and J lost 4 bases. This CDR3 is built from 15 residues. The CDR3 protein is CASSTSPGGRETQYF. The CDR3 nucleotides are TGTGCCAGCAGTACATCCCCGGGAGGCCGAGAGACCCAGTACTTC. Full variable domain (missing parts from reference TRBV7-2 and TRBJ2-5): GAGVSQSPSNKVTEKGKDVELRCDPISGHTALYWYRQSLGQGLEFLIYFQGNSAPDKSGLPSDRFSAERTGGSVSTLTIQRTQQEDSAVYLCASSTSPGGRETQYFGPGTRLLVL.

CDR3 nucleotides: TGTGCCAGCAGCGTAGCCGTCGGACGTAATACTGAAGCTTTCTTT. It is translated as CASSVAVGRNTEAFF. The chain combines TRBV9 with TRBJ1-1; D gene ambiguous. The germline V and J ends were trimmed by 0 bases and 5 bases, with 14 bases remaining between them. The CDR3 extends over 15 amino acids. The V gene's germline CDR1 is SGDLS and CDR2 YYNGEE.

In this sample, this clonotype turned up many times. V and J are TRBV10-3 and TRBJ2-3; D gene uncertain. V was pared by 2 bases and J by 1 base, with 7 bases between. Per germline, CDR1 ENHRY and CDR2 SYGVKD. The CDR3 loop spans 14 amino acids. CDR3 sequence (DNA): TGTGCCATCAGTGAGATGGACCGCACAGATACGCAGTATTTT. Its translation is CAISEMDRTDTQYF.

The chain couples TRBV11-2 to TRBJ2-1; D is ambiguous. Between the trimmed V and J ends, which lost 1 base and 6 bases, there was a span of 7 bases. This CDR3 has 13 amino acids. Germline lookup yields CDR1 SGHAT and CDR2 FQNNGV. CDR3 sequence (DNA): TGTGCCAGCAGCTTAGGGTTTCTCAATGAGCAGTTCTTC. It encodes CASSLGFLNEQFF.

The V gene is TRBV7-2, the J gene TRBJ2-2; possibly TRBD1 for D (6 bases). The V gene's germline CDR1 is SGHTA and CDR2 FQGNSA. This CDR3 has 17 residues. Trimming removed 5 bases from V and 2 bases from J, with 18 bases in between. CDR3 sequence reads: CASSPFRTAGNTGELFF. The CDR3 region has the DNA TGTGCCAGCAGCCCCTTTAGGACAGCCGGAAACACCGGGGAGCTGTTTTTT. Full variable domain (outside the CDR3, taken from reference TRBV7-2 and TRBJ2-2): GAGVSQSPSNKVTEKGKDVELRCDPISGHTALYWYRQSLGQGLEFLIYFQGNSAPDKSGLPSDRFSAERTGGSVSTLTIQRTQQEDSAVYLCASSPFRTAGNTGELFFGEGSRLTVL.

This clonotype was seen repeatedly, ten times or more. The V call is TRBV4-1, the J call TRBJ1-1; D uncertain. The length of the CDR3 is 13 residues. The germline gives CDR1 MGHRA, CDR2 YSYEKL. The V end lost 0 bases, the J end lost 4 bases, and 6 bases lay between the germline ends. The CDR3 protein is CASSQDPGTEAFF. CDR3 nucleotides: TGCGCCAGCAGCCAAGATCCGGGCACTGAAGCTTTCTTT.

Regarding this clonotype: This clone may be a read error of a much larger clone one base away. In this CDR3 the conserved last residue, phenylalanine or tryptophan, is missing, so a read error is likely. The rearrangement links TRBV6-2 or TRBV6-3 to TRBJ2-7; 7 bases fit TRBD2. V was clipped by 2 bases and J by 3 bases; unmatched bases: 7. CDR1 is MNHEY, CDR2 SVGEGT, per germline. There are 15 residues in the CDR3. This CDR3 is CASSYNPLALYEQYY. In DNA, the CDR3 is TGTGCCAGCAGTTACAACCCACTAGCGCTCTACGAGCAGTACTAC.

This clonotype was counted many times. This chain joins TRBV20-1 and TRBJ2-5; D is possibly TRBD1 or TRBD2 (5 bases each). Trimming removed 3 bases from V and 2 bases from J, with 10 bases in between. This CDR3 spans 13 amino acids. Germline CDR1 reads DFQATT; CDR2 reads SNEGSKA (reference sequence). This CDR3 reads CSASGADQETQYF. CDR3 coding DNA: TGCAGTGCTAGCGGGGCCGATCAAGAGACCCAGTACTTC.

This clonotype has ten or more counts. The rearrangement links TRBV7-2 to TRBJ2-3, with 10 bases lining up with TRBD1. J gave up 2 bases and V 1 base, and 3 bases lay outside the gene matches. The CDR3 covers 16 residues. CDR1 and CDR2 (germline): SGHTA, FQGNSA. CDR3: CASSLGTGGVTDTQYF. The CDR3 nucleotides read TGTGCCAGCAGCTTAGGGACAGGGGGAGTCACAGATACGCAGTATTTT.

The rearrangement links TRBV30 to TRBJ1-6; D is unclear. From germline, CDR1 is GTSNPN and CDR2 SVGIG (reference sequence). Trimming removed 5 bases from V and 7 bases from J, with 12 bases in between. The CDR3 has 13 amino acids. The CDR3, as DNA: TGTGCCTGGGGAGGGTCGGGGAATTCACCCCTCCACTTT. Its translation: CAWGGSGNSPLHF. Using reference TRBV30 and TRBJ1-6 for the parts outside the CDR3, the full variable domain is SQTIHQWPATLVQPVGSPLSLECTVEGTSNPNLYWYRQAAGRGLQLLFYSVGIGQISSEVPQNLSASRPQDRQFILSSKKLLLSDSGFYLCAWGGSGNSPLHFGNGTRLTVT.

This clonotype was detected ten times or more. CDR3 residues: CASSPASPAEAPCEQYF. The CDR3 nucleotides read TGTGCCAGCAGCCCCGCCAGCCCGGCCGAAGCCCCCTGCGAGCAGTACTTC. V usage is TRBV6-5 and J usage is TRBJ2-7; D gene ambiguous. Germline CDR1 and CDR2: MNHEY and SVGAGI. The CDR3 totals 17 residues. V dropped 6 bases and J dropped 6 bases, with 27 bases sitting between them.

This rearrangement joins TRBV2 to TRBJ2-1; 8 nucleotides align to TRBD2. The CDR3 is made up of 13 amino acids. CDR1 SNHLY and CDR2 FYNNEI come from the germline V gene. J lost 16 bases, V lost 3 bases, and 11 bases had no gene match. The chain's CDR3 is CASSEAAGGPGFF. The CDR3 DNA reads as TGTGCCAGCAGTGAGGCCGCGGGGGGCCCCGGATTCTTC.

This clonotype has at least ten counts. This chain uses TRBV29-1 with TRBJ1-2, with D unresolved. This CDR3 is 14 amino acids long. The V gene lost 2 bases and the J gene lost 2 bases, with 12 bases spanning the gap. Germline V lookup: CDR1 SQVTM, CDR2 ANQGSEA. The CDR3 bases are TGCAGCGTTGAAACCCTGACGGGGAACTATGGCTACACCTTC. Amino acids: CSVETLTGNYGYTF.

In its sample, this clonotype was seen a few times. This chain links TRBV6-1 with TRBJ2-5, with D possibly TRBD2 on 7 matching bases. Germline CDR1 is MNHNS and CDR2 is SASEGT. V was trimmed by 8 bases and J by 3 bases, leaving 19 bases between them. The CDR3 length is 15 residues. The CDR3 region has the DNA TGTGCCAGCCACTCCGGGGGGCTGGGGAAAGAGACCCAGTACTTC. Residues: CASHSGGLGKETQYF.

On this clonotype itself: An end of the junction does not agree with germline; a read error may underlie this. J is TRBJ1-3 and V is TRBV13; D gene ambiguous. In germline, CDR1 is PRHDT, CDR2 FYEKMQ (reference sequence). The CDR3 consists of 12 residues. CDR3 sequence reads: CTSSMGRNTIYF. CDR3 coding DNA: TGTACCAGCAGCATGGGTCGAAACACCATATATTTT.

Ten or more counts support this clonotype. The chain employs TRBV9 and TRBJ1-2; D remains ambiguous. This CDR3 is 14 amino acids long. Germline values: CDR1 SGDLS, CDR2 YYNGEE. The germline V and J ends were trimmed by 0 bases and 3 bases, with 9 bases remaining between them. CDR3 sequence (DNA): TGTGCCAGCAGCGTAGTGGAGAGACACTATGGCTACACCTTC. Its translation is CASSVVERHYGYTF.

This clonotype was found many times. V usage is TRBV3-1 and J usage is TRBJ1-2, with D possibly being TRBD1 (5 bases). V was pared by 6 bases and J by 8 bases, with 10 bases between. This CDR3 region has 11 residues. Per the germline V gene, CDR1 is LGHDT and CDR2 is YNNKEL (reference sequence). The DNA for the CDR3 is TGTGCCAGCAGTTGGGGGTCCGGCTACACCTTC. Amino acids: CASSWGSGYTF.

This clonotype was observed a handful of times. CDR3 residues: CSVERTIRVEDTQYF. In DNA form, the CDR3 reads TGCAGCGTAGAGAGGACGATCCGGGTGGAGGATACGCAGTATTTT. V gene TRBV29-1 combines with J gene TRBJ2-3; D call uncertain. The V end was cut by 6 bases, the J end by 6 bases, with 22 bases between. Germline CDR1 is SQVTM and CDR2 is ANQGSEA. CDR3 length equals 15 residues.

This clonotype was observed at least ten times. This chain uses TRBV7-8 with TRBJ2-1, with 10 bases identical to TRBD2. Losses at the gene ends were 5 bases for V and 12 bases for J; bases not matched to a gene: 4. This CDR3 region has 12 residues. Germline V gives CDR1 SGHVS, CDR2 FQNEAQ. DNA of the CDR3: TGTGCCAGCAGCCCTCGGACTAGCGGGCAGTTCTTC. Its translation: CASSPRTSGQFF. Full variable domain (missing parts from reference TRBV7-8 and TRBJ2-1): GAGVSQSPRYKVAKRGQDVALRCDPISGHVSLFWYQQALGQGPEFLTYFQNEAQLDKSGLPSDRFFAERPEGSVSTLKIQRTQQEDSAVYLCASSPRTSGQFFGPGTRLTVL.

This clonotype has ten or more counts. The V gene is TRBV11-2, the J gene TRBJ1-2, with D hard to call. CDR1 and CDR2 from the germline V gene are SGHAT and FQNNGV. The CDR3 spans 12 residues. V was cut by 1 base and J by 6 bases, with 6 bases left in between. CDR3 amino acids: CASSLAGDGYTF. The CDR3 DNA is TGTGCCAGCAGCTTAGCCGGGGATGGCTACACCTTC.

The table lists this clonotype with many counts. CDR3 nucleotides: TGCAGCGTTCACGGGCAGGCATTCCAAGAGACCCAGTACTTC. Its protein product is CSVHGQAFQETQYF. This chain uses TRBV29-1 with TRBJ2-5; D gene uncertain. The CDR3 spans 14 residues. V lost 5 bases and J 1 base, leaving 14 bases between the germline ends. The germline gives CDR1 SQVTM, CDR2 ANQGSEA. Filled out from reference TRBV29-1 and TRBJ2-5, the complete variable domain reads SAVISQKPSRDICQRGTSLTIQCQVDSQVTMMFWYRQQPGQSLTLIATANQGSEATYESGFVIDKFPISRPNLTFSTLTVSNMSPEDSSIYLCSVHGQAFQETQYFGPGTRLLVL.

As regards this clonotype: A much bigger clone sits one base away, suggesting this may be a read error. The chain couples TRBV20-1 to TRBJ2-3; D may be TRBD1 (5 bases). CDR3 length equals 13 residues. Germline lookup yields CDR1 DFQATT and CDR2 SNEGSKA (reference sequence). In DNA form, the CDR3 reads TGCAGTGCTACCGACAGCTACACAGATGCGCAGTATTTT. Protein: CSATDSYTDAQYF.

This clonotype was observed at least ten times. This chain uses TRBV2 with TRBJ2-7; D remains unclear. Between the trimmed V and J ends, which lost 6 bases and 7 bases, there was a span of 13 bases. This CDR3 region has 12 residues. Germline V gene lookup returns CDR1 SNHLY and CDR2 FYNNEI. This chain's CDR3 is CASRITGREQYF. CDR3 bases: TGTGCCAGCAGAATAACGGGCCGGGAGCAGTACTTC. The variable domain in full, with the rest retrieved from reference TRBV2 and TRBJ2-7, is EPEVTQTPSHQVTQMGQEVILRCVPISNHLYFYWYRQILGQKVEFLVSFYNNEISEKSEIFDDQFSVERPDGSNFTLKIRSTKLEDSAMYFCASRITGREQYFGPGTRLTVT.